The table lists the clone carrying this T cell receptor (beta chain) with many counts. CDR3 size: 13 residues. Per germline, CDR1 SQVTM and CDR2 ANQGSEA. V was cut by 3 bases and J by 8 bases, with 13 bases left in between. This entry belongs to a study of HIV-infected patients and healthy controls. Each CDR3 protein gets one entry after TCRdb re-called the 5' RACE reads with MiXCR. The sample records some 67,000 distinct CDR3 sequences, around 16% being singletons. The sequence derives from a human donor in good health. The V call is TRBV29-1, the J call TRBJ1-4; D remains unclear. The specimen was CD4+ T cells from blood. The CDR3 spells CSVDSGLGEKLFF. The CDR3 nucleotides are TGCAGCGTTGACAGCGGCCTCGGGGAAAAACTGTTTTTT.